This T cell receptor (beta chain) derives from a study of blood T cells in healthy people across ages. Study-level results: What prevented conclusive comparison of naive and antigen-experienced cells was that PBMCs were unsorted.

Using a J-beta primer mix together with a sample-barcoded 5' primer, a second PCR was run for about 6 to 11 cycles. TCRdb re-analysed the 5' RACE reads in MiXCR, keeping a single row per CDR3 protein. Of approximately 800,000 distinct CDR3 sequences listed, 35% to 40% are singletons. The germline V and J ends were trimmed by 2 bases and 8 bases, with 12 bases remaining between them. Germline loops: CDR1 SGDLS, CDR2 YYNGEE. CDR3 length: 13 amino acids. This clonotype was seen only once. Its target is unknown. This receptor was taken from a man younger than 30 in good health. This sequence joins TRBV9 and TRBJ2-3; D remains ambiguous. The sequencing input was blood. CDR3 coding DNA: TGTGCCAGCAGCGTTCAAGGGTTAGGTACGCAGTATTTT. Encoded protein: CASSVQGLGTQYF.